This T cell receptor beta chain was sequenced during a study of blood T cell repertoires in COVID-19 (dated by TCRdb to 2020 to 2021). Regarding the research as a whole: Collaborator samples came from the United States, Italy and Spain and covered acute and convalescent phases of COVID-19. The material from the prospective study consisted of cDNA or gDNA derived from T cells, B-cell-depleted T cells, or PBMCs. Deeply sampled blood TCRbeta repertoires from subjects exposed to, actively infected with, or recovered from COVID-19 were included in the dataset. The repertoires were released in a freely available public database intended as a resource for research on the immune response to SARS-CoV-2. Samples came from the ongoing ImmuneRACE study (first 160 participants) plus 1,254 subjects from 6 global collaborators. A de-identified subject ID, COVID-19 status, age in years and sex were almost always included in the sample metadata. Where HLA class I and class II types were available, the types were taken from metadata supplied by the sample provider, not from assay-based typing. The research as a whole found: How much clinical and demographic metadata was included differed by source and by participant, and the metadata was provided uncurated.

The immunoSEQ Assay, a bias-controlled multiplex PCR, was used to amplify TCRbeta CDR3 regions from genomic DNA. The paper's data handling went like this. The number of nucleated cells in each sample was estimated from the amplification of reference gene primers within the assay. Sequence reads were collapsed and filtered to measure the absolute abundance of every unique TCRbeta CDR3 rearrangement. Productive Simpson clonality was computed per sample as the square root of Simpson's diversity index over productive rearrangements. The immuneACCESS repertoire file appears here via TCRdb, limited to in-frame rearrangements. These files lack a portion of the clones; in checked studies, under half of the deficit traces to unresolved V genes, and the cause of the others is not known. That table is the source of V, J and clone size, and D and trimming were worked out from the DNA. Across this sample there are 90,000 to 120,000 clones, with around 83% seen only once. The ten largest clones capture about 3.8% of the sample.

The collaborating institutions used their own protocols to collect whole blood in K2EDTA tubes. For TCRbeta analysis, collaborators shipped samples as frozen whole blood, isolated PBMCs, or DNA extracted from either of those sample types. Concerning this clone itself: Its antigen is currently not known. Per-base quality was not reported, and no clone a single base away is much larger than it.

Relative to germline, V is 3 bases shorter and J is 7 bases shorter, with 19 bases between their ends. From the germline V gene (reference sequence), CDR1 is DFQATT and CDR2 is SNEGSKA. The CDR3, from cysteine to phenylalanine, totals 14 residues. Only the CDR3 DNA is retained, 42 bases long and in frame from the first base. The rearrangement joined TRBV20-1 to TRBJ2-7; TRBD1 could be the D gene, as 6 bases match. The TCR was taken from an older woman with acute or convalescent COVID-19. The specimen was peripheral blood. The nucleotide sequence reads TGCAGTGCTAGTTTCCAAGGGGGTCCGGGGGAGCAGTACTTC. It translates as CSASFQGGPGEQYF.